The 19 T cell receptor beta chains reported below all come from one sample, sequenced in a study of response to subunit inactivated influenza vaccine. TCRdb re-derived calls from the RT-PCR reads in MiXCR, one entry per CDR3 protein. The table shows just under 550,000 distinct CDR3 sequences, with roughly 25% occurring only once. These sequences were also reported in another study, on T cells expressing NK-cell markers. As that report states: As the method of synthesis, 5'RACE template switching with UMIs yielded TCR beta cDNA.

Sequenced here: CD4+ T cells sorted from PBMCs, sampled 11 to 12 days after vaccination. Receptors were obtained from a man aged 50 to 60 who received an inactivated influenza vaccine.

The chain couples TRBV7-8 to TRBJ2-4, with 11 bases matching TRBD1. V was clipped by 5 bases and J by 2 bases; unmatched bases: 5. The CDR3 totals 16 residues. Germline lookup yields CDR1 SGHVS and CDR2 FQNEAQ. The CDR3 region has the DNA TGTGCCAGCAGCACTGGACAGGGGGCATCCAAAAACATTCAGTACTTC. It encodes CASSTGQGASKNIQYF.

This clonotype was detected only a few times. This chain uses TRBV29-1 with TRBJ1-1; the match to TRBD1 covers 7 bases. From germline, CDR1 is SQVTM and CDR2 ANQGSEA. With V trimmed by 6 bases and J by 4 bases, 8 bases remained unmatched. This CDR3 is built from 13 residues. CDR3 region: CSVQSTGTTEAFF. The DNA for the CDR3 is TGCAGCGTGCAATCGACAGGGACCACTGAAGCTTTCTTT.

This chain links TRBV20-1 with TRBJ2-4; 8 nucleotides agree with TRBD1. CDR3 length equals 12 residues. After removal of 4 bases from V and 8 bases from J, the junction contained 4 bases not matched to a gene. Germline V gene sequence: CDR1 DFQATT, CDR2 SNEGSKA (reference sequence). In DNA form, the CDR3 reads TGCAGTGCTATACCACAGGGGGACATTCAGTACTTC. Its translation: CSAIPQGDIQYF.

The rearrangement uses TRBV6-6 and TRBJ1-2, with 7 bases that match TRBD1. Per germline, CDR1 MNHNY and CDR2 SVGAGI (reference sequence). This CDR3 contains 13 residues. V lost 5 bases and J lost 5; bases outside the gene matches: 5. CDR3 sequence (DNA): TGTGCCAGCAGTCAGGGACAGTTTTATGGCTACACCTTC. It translates to CASSQGQFYGYTF.

This clonotype has a handful of counts. The rearrangement links TRBV7-2 to TRBJ2-7; perhaps TRBD2 as D (6 bases). V shed 4 bases and J shed 2 bases, with 15 bases lying between them. Germline V gene lookup returns CDR1 SGHTA and CDR2 FQGNSA. This CDR3 spans 15 amino acids. The CDR3 nucleotides are TGTGCCAGCAGCTCATTCGGGACTCGGACCTACGAGCAGTACTTC. Its translation is CASSSFGTRTYEQYF. The whole variable domain, filled in from reference TRBV7-2 and TRBJ2-7, reads GAGVSQSPSNKVTEKGKDVELRCDPISGHTALYWYRQSLGQGLEFLIYFQGNSAPDKSGLPSDRFSAERTGGSVSTLTIQRTQQEDSAVYLCASSSFGTRTYEQYFGPGTRLTVT.

This clonotype was detected a few times. The CDR3 protein is CSARGGGSLETQYF. CDR3 in DNA: TGCAGTGCTAGAGGTGGCGGGTCCCTAGAGACCCAGTACTTC. The chain combines TRBV20-1 with TRBJ2-5; possible D gene TRBD2, 5 bases. The CDR3 loop spans 14 amino acids. Germline CDR1 is DFQATT and CDR2 is SNEGSKA (reference sequence). The V end was cut by 1 base, the J end by 4 bases, with 13 bases between.

This clonotype was picked up a small number of times. This CDR3 reads CASSLKIGNTIYF. CDR3 in DNA: TGTGCCAGCAGCTTAAAAATCGGAAACACCATATATTTT. This sequence joins TRBV5-4 and TRBJ1-3; D is unclear. V lost 2 bases, J lost 4 bases, and 7 bases lay in between. This CDR3 has 13 residues. Germline CDR1 is SGHNT and CDR2 is YYREEE (reference sequence).

This clonotype occurred a few times. CDR3 coding DNA: TGTGCCAGCAGCTTACAGGACAGGTCCTACGAGCAGTACTTC. Translation gives CASSLQDRSYEQYF. This chain uses TRBV7-8 with TRBJ2-7; 7 bases are a match to TRBD1. This CDR3 spans 14 amino acids. With 2 bases clipped from V and 1 base from J, the junction kept 2 bases outside the gene matches. Germline-derived CDR1 and CDR2 are SGHVS and FQNEAQ.

This rearrangement joins TRBV7-2 to TRBJ1-5; no definite D call. The CDR3 contains 17 residues. V was trimmed by 4 bases and J by 1 base, leaving 17 bases between them. Germline lookup yields CDR1 SGHTA and CDR2 FQGNSA. CDR3: CASSYFDPVLSNQPQHF. As DNA, the CDR3 is TGTGCCAGCAGCTATTTTGATCCGGTCTTAAGCAATCAGCCCCAGCATTTT.

The CDR3 region is CASSSTSGSTYNEQFF. The DNA of the CDR3 is TGTGCCAGCAGCTCAACTAGCGGGTCTACCTACAATGAGCAGTTCTTC. This rearrangement joins TRBV6-1 to TRBJ2-1, with 9 bases matching TRBD2. V dropped 6 bases and J dropped 2; count of bases not matched to a gene: 8. Germline CDR1 reads MNHNS; CDR2 reads SASEGT. The CDR3 consists of 16 residues.

This clonotype appeared a few times. The CDR3 protein is CASSAGQGANSPLHF. CDR3 sequence (DNA): TGTGCCAGCAGCGCTGGACAGGGTGCTAATTCACCCCTCCACTTT. The chain joins TRBV2 to TRBJ1-6, with TRBD1 matching 8 bases. The CDR3 spans 15 residues. The germline CDR1 and CDR2 sequences are SNHLY and FYNNEI. J was trimmed by 6 bases and V by 6 bases; bases with no gene match: 7. Combining the CDR3 with reference TRBV2 and TRBJ1-6 gives the whole variable domain EPEVTQTPSHQVTQMGQEVILRCVPISNHLYFYWYRQILGQKVEFLVSFYNNEISEKSEIFDDQFSVERPDGSNFTLKIRSTKLEDSAMYFCASSAGQGANSPLHFGNGTRLTVT.

This clonotype was detected only a few times. V usage is TRBV18 and J usage is TRBJ2-7; 15 bases map to TRBD2. This CDR3 has 15 amino acids. Trimming cost V 4 bases and J 2 bases; bases outside gene matches: 0. The germline gives CDR1 KGHSH, CDR2 LQKENI. For the CDR3, the DNA is TGTGCCAGCTCACGGACTAGCGGGGGGGCCTACGAGCAGTACTTC. Residues: CASSRTSGGAYEQYF.

In its sample, this clonotype was seen a few times. The chain joins TRBV20-1 to TRBJ2-3; 9 bases line up with TRBD1. The CDR3 extends over 15 amino acids. J lost 3 bases, V lost 4 bases, and 8 bases had no gene match. Per germline, CDR1 DFQATT and CDR2 SNEGSKA (reference sequence). CDR3 sequence: CSAKPWDRVTDTQYF. The DNA of the CDR3 is TGCAGTGCTAAGCCATGGGACAGGGTGACAGATACGCAGTATTTT.

The V and J genes are TRBV15 and TRBJ2-1; D not resolved. The length of the CDR3 is 11 residues. In germline, CDR1 is LNHNV, CDR2 YYDKDF (reference sequence). V was pared by 2 bases and J by 8 bases, with 4 bases between. CDR3 in DNA: TGTGCCACCAGCAGAACTCATGAGCAGTTCTTC. Its translation is CATSRTHEQFF.

The rearrangement uses TRBV4-2 and TRBJ2-7; 8 positions agree with TRBD1. The V gene end was trimmed by 1 base and the J gene end by 0 bases; junction bases not matched to a gene: 5. The CDR3 loop spans 16 amino acids. Germline CDR1 is LGHNA and CDR2 is YNFKEQ. CDR3 sequence (DNA): TGTGCCAGCAGCCAAGGGCAGGGGGCCCACTCCTACGAGCAGTACTTC. This sequence encodes CASSQGQGAHSYEQYF.

The chain recombines TRBV20-1 with TRBJ2-6; D unclear. The CDR3 has 14 amino acids. The V end lost 3 bases, the J end lost 2 bases, and 8 bases lay between the germline ends. In germline, CDR1 is DFQATT, CDR2 SNEGSKA (reference sequence). The CDR3 nucleotides are TGCAGTGCTAGCAACCCCACTGGGGCCAACGTCCTGACTTTC. As protein: CSASNPTGANVLTF.

The CDR3 DNA reads as TGTGCCAGCAGCCTGACAGGGGTAACCTACGAGCAGTACTTC. Translation: CASSLTGVTYEQYF. The gene calls are TRBV7-2 and TRBJ2-7; 8 nucleotides line up with TRBD1. After removal of 5 bases from V and 2 bases from J, the junction contained 5 bases not matched to a gene. This CDR3 has 14 amino acids. The germline gives CDR1 SGHTA, CDR2 FQGNSA.

V and J are TRBV5-5 and TRBJ2-7, with a weak D call TRBD1 (6 bases). Germline CDR1 and CDR2: SGHKS and YYEKEE (reference sequence). The CDR3 is made up of 15 amino acids. Trimming took off 1 base at V and 4 bases at J, with 15 bases between the two ends. In DNA form, the CDR3 reads TGTGCCAGCAGCTTGATCGCGCAGGGGCGTTACGAGCAGTACTTC. Translating gives CASSLIAQGRYEQYF.

The chain has TRBV28 and TRBJ1-5, with TRBD1 matching over 8 bases. The length of the CDR3 is 13 residues. Germline V gives CDR1 MDHEN, CDR2 SYDVKM. The ends lost 7 bases at V and 7 bases at J; junction bases unmatched: 6. CDR3 DNA sequence: TGTGCCAGCACCCTCGACAGGGGCCAGCCCCAGCATTTT. Its translation: CASTLDRGQPQHF.